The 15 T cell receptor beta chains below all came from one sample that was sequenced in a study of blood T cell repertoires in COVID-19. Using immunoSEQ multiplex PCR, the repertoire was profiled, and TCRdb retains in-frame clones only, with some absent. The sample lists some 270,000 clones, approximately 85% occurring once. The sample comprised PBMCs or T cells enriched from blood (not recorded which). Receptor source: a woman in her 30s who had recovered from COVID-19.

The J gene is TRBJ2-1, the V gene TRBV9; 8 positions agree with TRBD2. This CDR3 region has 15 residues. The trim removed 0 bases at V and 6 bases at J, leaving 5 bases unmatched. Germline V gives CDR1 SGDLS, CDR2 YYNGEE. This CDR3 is CASSVEGREANEQFF. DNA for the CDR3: TGTGCCAGCAGCGTAGAAGGGCGGGAGGCCAATGAGCAGTTCTTC. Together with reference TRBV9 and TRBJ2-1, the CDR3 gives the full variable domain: DSGVTQTPKHLITATGQRVTLRCSPRSGDLSVYWYQQSLDQGLQFLIQYYNGEERAKGNILERFSAQQFPDLHSELNLSSLELGDSALYFCASSVEGREANEQFFGPGTRLTVL.

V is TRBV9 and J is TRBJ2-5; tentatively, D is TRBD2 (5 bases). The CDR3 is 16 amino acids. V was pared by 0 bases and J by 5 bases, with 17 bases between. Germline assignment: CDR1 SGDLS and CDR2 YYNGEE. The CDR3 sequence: CASSVDTGGGLETQYF. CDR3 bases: TGTGCCAGCAGCGTAGACACCGGAGGTGGGTTGGAGACCCAGTACTTC.

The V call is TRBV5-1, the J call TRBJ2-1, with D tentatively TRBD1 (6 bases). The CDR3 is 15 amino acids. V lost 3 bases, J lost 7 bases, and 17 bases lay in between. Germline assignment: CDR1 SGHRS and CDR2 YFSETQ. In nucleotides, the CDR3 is TGCGCCAGCAGCTCCCGGACAGTGAGTTCTAATGAGCAGTTCTTC. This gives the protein CASSSRTVSSNEQFF.

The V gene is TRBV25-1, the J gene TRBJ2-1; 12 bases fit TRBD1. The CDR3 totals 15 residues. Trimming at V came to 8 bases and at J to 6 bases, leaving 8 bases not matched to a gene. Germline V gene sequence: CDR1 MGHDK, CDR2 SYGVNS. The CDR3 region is CASGTRDRGLNEQFF. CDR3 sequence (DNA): TGTGCCAGCGGCACCCGGGACAGGGGGCTCAATGAGCAGTTCTTC.

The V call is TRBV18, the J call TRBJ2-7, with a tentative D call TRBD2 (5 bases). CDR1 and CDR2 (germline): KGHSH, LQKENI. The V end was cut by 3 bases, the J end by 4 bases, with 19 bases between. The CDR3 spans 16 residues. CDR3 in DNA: TGTGCCAGCTCACCCCCCCCCGGGGAGAACACTTACGAGCAGTACTTC. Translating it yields CASSPPPGENTYEQYF.

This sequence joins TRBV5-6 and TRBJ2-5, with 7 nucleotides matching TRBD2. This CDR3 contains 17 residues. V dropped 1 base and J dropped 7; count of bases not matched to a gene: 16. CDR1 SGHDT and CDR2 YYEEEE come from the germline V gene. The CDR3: CASSLSGTERGAATQYF. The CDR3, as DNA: TGTGCCAGCAGCTTGAGCGGGACCGAACGTGGTGCAGCGACCCAGTACTTC.

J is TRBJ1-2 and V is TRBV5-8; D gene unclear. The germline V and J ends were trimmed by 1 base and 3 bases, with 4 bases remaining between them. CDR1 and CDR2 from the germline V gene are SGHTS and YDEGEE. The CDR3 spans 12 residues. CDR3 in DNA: TGTGCCAGCAGCTTGACAGACTATGGCTACACCTTC. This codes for CASSLTDYGYTF.

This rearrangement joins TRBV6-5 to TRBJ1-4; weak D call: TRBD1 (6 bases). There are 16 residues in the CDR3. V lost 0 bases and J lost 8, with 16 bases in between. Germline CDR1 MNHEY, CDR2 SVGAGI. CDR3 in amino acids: CASSYSIADTGEKLFF. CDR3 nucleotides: TGTGCCAGCAGTTACTCGATAGCCGACACAGGGGAAAAACTGTTTTTT.

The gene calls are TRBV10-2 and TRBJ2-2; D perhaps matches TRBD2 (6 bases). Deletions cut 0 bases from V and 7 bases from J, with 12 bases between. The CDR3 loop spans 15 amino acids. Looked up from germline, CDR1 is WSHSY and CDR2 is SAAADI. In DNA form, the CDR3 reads TGCGCCAGCAGTGAGTCCGAGGGAGGTGGCGGGGAGCTGTTTTTT. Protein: CASSESEGGGGELFF.

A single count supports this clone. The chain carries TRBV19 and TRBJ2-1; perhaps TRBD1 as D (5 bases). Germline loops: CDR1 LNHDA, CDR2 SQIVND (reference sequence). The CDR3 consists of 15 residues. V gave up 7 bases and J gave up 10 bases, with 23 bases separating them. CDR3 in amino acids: CASTLNRQGTPEQFF. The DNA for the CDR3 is TGTGCCAGTACCCTCAATAGGCAGGGCACTCCAGAGCAGTTCTTC.

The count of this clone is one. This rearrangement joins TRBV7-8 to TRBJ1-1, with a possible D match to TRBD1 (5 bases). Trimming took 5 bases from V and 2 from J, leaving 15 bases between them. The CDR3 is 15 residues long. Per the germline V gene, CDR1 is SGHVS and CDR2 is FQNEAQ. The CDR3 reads CASSPSRAENTEAFF. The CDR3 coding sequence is TGTGCCAGCAGCCCGAGCAGGGCGGAAAACACTGAAGCTTTCTTT.

The CDR3 DNA reads TGCAGCGGGCGGACAGGCGAATACGAGCAGTACTTC. It yields the protein CSGRTGEYEQYF. V usage is TRBV29-1 and J usage is TRBJ2-7; 7 bases line up with TRBD1. The CDR3 loop spans 12 amino acids. Germline loops: CDR1 SQVTM, CDR2 ANQGSEA. V lost 7 bases and J lost 4; bases outside the gene matches: 7.

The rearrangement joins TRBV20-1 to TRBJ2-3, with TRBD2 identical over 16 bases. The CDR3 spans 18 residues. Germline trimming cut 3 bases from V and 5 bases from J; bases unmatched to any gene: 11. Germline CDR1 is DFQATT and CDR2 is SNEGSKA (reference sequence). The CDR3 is CSASSGGLAGGIVDTQYF. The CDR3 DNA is TGCAGTGCTAGTTCCGGGGGACTAGCGGGAGGGATTGTAGATACGCAGTATTTT.

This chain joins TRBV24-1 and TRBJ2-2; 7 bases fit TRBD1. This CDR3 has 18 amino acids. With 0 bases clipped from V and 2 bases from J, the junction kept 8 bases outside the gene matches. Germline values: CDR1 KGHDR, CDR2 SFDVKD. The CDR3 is CATSDLPRTGDNTGELFF. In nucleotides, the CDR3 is TGTGCCACCAGTGATTTGCCTCGCACAGGGGATAACACCGGGGAGCTGTTTTTT.

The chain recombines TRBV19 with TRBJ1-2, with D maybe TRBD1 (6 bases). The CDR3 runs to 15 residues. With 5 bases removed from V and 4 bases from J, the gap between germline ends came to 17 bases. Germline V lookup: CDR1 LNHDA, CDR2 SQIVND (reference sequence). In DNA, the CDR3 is TGTGCCAGTAGTGCATACAGGGCATTTATCTATGGCTACACCTTC. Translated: CASSAYRAFIYGYTF.